Shown below are 21 T cell receptor beta chains from a single sample sequenced in a study of neurological immune-mediated disorders. Via MiXCR, TCRdb re-called the 5' RACE reads, giving one row per CDR3 protein. The data hold roughly 88,000 distinct CDR3 sequences, with roughly 3.3% observed a single time. Sequencing input: PBMCs. These receptors all come from a woman between 50 and 59 years old with multiple sclerosis.

There are many counts of this clonotype. The rearrangement joins TRBV15 to TRBJ2-7, with D possibly TRBD2 on 6 matching bases. CDR1 LNHNV and CDR2 YYDKDF come from the germline V gene (reference sequence). V lost 3 bases and J 0 bases, leaving 12 bases between the germline ends. The CDR3 spans 15 residues. This CDR3 is CATSRLAESSYEQYF. The CDR3 DNA is TGTGCCACCAGCAGGTTAGCGGAGAGCTCCTACGAGCAGTACTTC.

This clonotype has just a few counts. The genes are TRBV6-1 and TRBJ1-3; no clear D gene. Trimming stripped 3 bases from V and 0 bases from J, with 9 bases between. This CDR3 is built from 15 residues. Germline V gene sequence: CDR1 MNHNS, CDR2 SASEGT. CDR3 DNA sequence: TGTGCCAGCAGTGAGTCGGATTACTCTGGAAACACCATATATTTT. Translation gives CASSESDYSGNTIYF.

This clonotype has a count of ten or more. V gene TRBV20-1 combines with J gene TRBJ2-1, with 7 bases that match TRBD2. Germline CDR1 is DFQATT and CDR2 is SNEGSKA (reference sequence). The CDR3 spans 14 residues. The CDR3 spells CTTEAGDRHNEQFF. DNA of the CDR3: TGCACTACCGAGGCGGGGGACCGGCACAATGAGCAGTTCTTC.

This clonotype occurred many times. V usage is TRBV20-1 and J usage is TRBJ2-4, with unresolved D. The ends were cut back, 0 bases at V and 3 bases at J, with 9 bases in the middle. The CDR3 extends over 14 amino acids. The V gene's germline CDR1 is DFQATT and CDR2 SNEGSKA (reference sequence). The CDR3 loop is CSARDHWGKNIQYF. The CDR3 region has the DNA TGCAGTGCTAGAGATCACTGGGGCAAAAACATTCAGTACTTC.

This clonotype was detected many times. J is TRBJ2-7 and V is TRBV28; no definite D call. V gave up 1 base and J gave up 2 bases, with 6 bases separating them. The CDR3 extends over 13 amino acids. CDR1 is MDHEN and CDR2 is SYDVKM in the germline V gene. The CDR3 DNA reads as TGTGCCAGCAGTTTATCACAGCCCTACGAGCAGTACTTC. This gives the protein CASSLSQPYEQYF.

This clonotype has ten or more counts. This chain links TRBV15 with TRBJ1-2; tentatively, D is TRBD1 (6 bases). The CDR3 totals 15 residues. Germline-derived CDR1 and CDR2 are LNHNV and YYDKDF (reference sequence). V was pared by 6 bases and J by 3 bases, with 17 bases between. CDR3 in amino acids: CATRMGGAQDYGYTF. The CDR3 DNA follows: TGTGCCACCAGGATGGGGGGGGCGCAAGACTATGGCTACACCTTC.

This clonotype was detected many times. The chain joins TRBV15 to TRBJ2-5, with 7 positions matching TRBD1. The CDR3 is 14 amino acids. The V and J ends lost 3 bases and 4 bases, in that order; junction bases with no gene match: 5. CDR1 and CDR2 (germline): LNHNV, YYDKDF (reference sequence). The CDR3 nucleotides read TGTGCCACCAGCAGCGAGGACAGGACAGAGACCCAGTACTTC. Its translation is CATSSEDRTETQYF.

This clonotype showed up many times. The chain has TRBV5-1 and TRBJ2-7; TRBD2 matches 12 bases. Germline CDR1 and CDR2: SGHRS and YFSETQ. J gave up 5 bases and V 3 bases, and 6 bases lay outside the gene matches. The CDR3 runs 15 residues. The CDR3 spells CASSSLAGGTNEQYF. CDR3 sequence (DNA): TGCGCCAGCAGCTCGCTAGCGGGGGGGACTAACGAGCAGTACTTC.

This clonotype occurred many times. The CDR3 reads CSARNPGRGQETQYF. The CDR3 DNA sequence: TGCAGTGCTCGAAACCCGGGGAGGGGGCAAGAGACCCAGTACTTC. This chain uses TRBV20-1 with TRBJ2-5, with D possibly TRBD2 on 7 matching bases. CDR3 size: 15 residues. CDR1 and CDR2 (germline): DFQATT, SNEGSKA (reference sequence). V lost 5 bases, J lost 2 bases, and 18 bases lay in between.

This clonotype has ten or more counts. The gene calls are TRBV4-3 and TRBJ2-2, with a possible D match to TRBD1 (6 bases). The length of the CDR3 is 15 residues. Between the trimmed V and J ends, which lost 4 bases and 2 bases, there was a span of 11 bases. Germline V CDR1 and CDR2: LGHNA, YSLEER. The DNA of the CDR3 is TGCGCCAGCAGCCTCGGGACAAGAAACACCGGGGAGCTGTTTTTT. This codes for CASSLGTRNTGELFF.

This clonotype was detected many times. This rearrangement joins TRBV7-8 to TRBJ1-1; D gene unclear. With 0 bases removed from V and 2 bases from J, the gap between germline ends came to 4 bases. Looked up from germline, CDR1 is SGHVS and CDR2 is FQNEAQ. CDR3 length: 13 amino acids. CDR3 residues: CASSLAINTEAFF. The CDR3 DNA reads TGTGCCAGCAGCTTAGCAATTAACACTGAAGCTTTCTTT.

In its sample, this clonotype was seen many times. The DNA for the CDR3 is TGTGCCAGCAGACCGGGATCTACCTACGAGCAGTACTTC. Translation: CASRPGSTYEQYF. The genes are TRBV2 and TRBJ2-7; possibly TRBD2 for D (5 bases). Trimming took 6 bases from V and 2 from J, leaving 11 bases between them. Looked up from germline, CDR1 is SNHLY and CDR2 is FYNNEI. CDR3 length: 13 residues.

The rearrangement uses TRBV20-1 and TRBJ2-2; 7 bases are shared with TRBD2. The V gene end was trimmed by 0 bases and the J gene end by 11 bases; junction bases not matched to a gene: 12. CDR1 is DFQATT and CDR2 is SNEGSKA in the germline V gene (reference sequence). The CDR3 sequence is 15 residues long. This CDR3 is CSARDLWAGERELFF. DNA of the CDR3: TGCAGTGCTAGAGACCTTTGGGCGGGGGAGAGAGAGCTGTTTTTT.

V and J are TRBV20-1 and TRBJ2-1; 11 bases line up with TRBD2. CDR3 length: 16 residues. The trim removed 6 bases at V and 2 bases at J, leaving 9 bases unmatched. Germline lookup yields CDR1 DFQATT and CDR2 SNEGSKA (reference sequence). The CDR3 here is CSAGQLSGRAYNEQFF. CDR3 in DNA: TGCAGTGCGGGACAGCTTAGCGGGAGGGCCTACAATGAGCAGTTCTTC.

Concerning this clonotype itself: The junction does not match germline at one end; this may be a read error. The chain uses TRBV7-9 and TRBJ2-3, with D possibly matching TRBD2 (6 bases). There are 15 residues in the CDR3. CDR1 is SEHNR, CDR2 FQNEAQ, per germline (reference sequence). CDR3 protein: CANSLPEGGTDTQYF. Here the CDR3 DNA reads TGTGCCAACAGCCTCCCGGAGGGAGGCACAGATACGCAGTATTTT.

At least ten counts were recorded for this clonotype. The chain has TRBV10-1 and TRBJ2-5; D is possibly TRBD2 (5 bases). The CDR3 length is 13 residues. Between the trimmed V and J ends, which lost 2 bases and 5 bases, there was a span of 9 bases. Looked up from germline, CDR1 is WNHNN and CDR2 is SYGVQD (reference sequence). CDR3 nucleotides: TGCGCCAGCAGTGAGGCGGGTCGGGAGACCCAGTACTTC. Its translation: CASSEAGRETQYF.

This clonotype was detected ten times or more. This chain uses TRBV12-3 or TRBV12-4 with TRBJ2-1; TRBD1 is a possible D gene (5 bases). This CDR3 region has 14 residues. Trimming removed 8 bases from V and 5 bases from J, with 16 bases in between. The CDR3 nucleotides are TGTGCCAGCGGGGCTGGGGAAGTGGACAATGAGCAGTTCTTC. Residues: CASGAGEVDNEQFF.

This clonotype was counted at least ten times. Germline and junction disagree at one end, which may indicate a read error. The V gene is TRBV7-7, the J gene TRBJ2-7; TRBD1 aligns across 7 bases. This CDR3 has 15 residues. Germline-derived CDR1 and CDR2 are SSHAT and FNYEAQ (reference sequence). CDR3: CASSPHTGTAYEQYF. The CDR3 DNA reads as TGTGCTAGCAGCCCACATACCGGGACAGCCTACGAGCAGTACTTC.

The table lists this clonotype with many counts. The chain is built from TRBV20-1 and TRBJ2-1; 9 nucleotides match TRBD2. After removal of 7 bases from V and 9 bases from J, the junction contained 7 bases not matched to a gene. The CDR3 runs 12 residues. The V gene's germline CDR1 is DFQATT and CDR2 SNEGSKA (reference sequence). The chain's CDR3 is CSVVAGVGEQFF. The CDR3 DNA follows: TGCAGTGTTGTAGCGGGGGTGGGTGAGCAGTTCTTC.

This clonotype was observed at least ten times. The chain is built from TRBV20-1 and TRBJ2-3; 8 positions match TRBD2. The CDR3 loop spans 14 amino acids. From germline, CDR1 is DFQATT and CDR2 SNEGSKA (reference sequence). V shed 5 bases, J shed 3 bases, and the junction held 7 bases outside the gene matches. The CDR3 reads CSAPQRGRTDTQYF. As DNA, the CDR3 is TGCAGTGCTCCCCAGCGGGGGCGAACAGATACGCAGTATTTT.

This clonotype was seen only a few times. Given a much more abundant clone one base away, this may be a read error. The V call is TRBV3-1, the J call TRBJ2-1; D possibly corresponds to TRBD2 (7 bases). Germline loops: CDR1 LGHDT, CDR2 YNNKEL (reference sequence). The CDR3 extends over 14 amino acids. The V end lost 3 bases, the J end lost 6 bases, and 12 bases lay between the germline ends. This chain's CDR3 is CASSHRGAVNEQFF. The CDR3 coding sequence is TGTGCCAGCAGCCACCGGGGGGCTGTCAATGAGCAGTTCTTC.